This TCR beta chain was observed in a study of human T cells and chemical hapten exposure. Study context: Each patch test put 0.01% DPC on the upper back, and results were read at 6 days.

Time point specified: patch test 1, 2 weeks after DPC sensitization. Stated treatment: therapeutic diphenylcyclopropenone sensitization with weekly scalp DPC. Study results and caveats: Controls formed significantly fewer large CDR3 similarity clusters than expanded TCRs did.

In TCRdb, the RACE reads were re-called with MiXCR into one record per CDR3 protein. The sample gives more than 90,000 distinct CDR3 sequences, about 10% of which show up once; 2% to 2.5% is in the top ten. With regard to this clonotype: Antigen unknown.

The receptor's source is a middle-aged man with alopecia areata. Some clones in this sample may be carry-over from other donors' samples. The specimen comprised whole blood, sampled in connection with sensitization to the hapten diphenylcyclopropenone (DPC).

The CDR3 loop reads CASSLDTVRTDTQYF. CDR3 sequence (DNA): TGTGCCAGCAGCCTAGACACAGTCCGCACAGATACGCAGTATTTT. The V and J genes are TRBV5-4 and TRBJ2-3, with D unresolved. The CDR3 extends over 15 amino acids. The ends were cut back, 4 bases at V and 1 base at J, with 13 bases in the middle. Germline V gene lookup returns CDR1 SGHNT and CDR2 YYREEE (reference sequence).